The sequence of this T cell receptor beta chain was determined in a study of T cell changes during pregnancy in multiple sclerosis. Looked up from germline, CDR1 is SGHRS and CDR2 is YFSETQ. The CDR3 has 15 amino acids. J was trimmed by 6 bases and V by 0 bases; bases with no gene match: 3. Generated by immunoSEQ multiplex PCR, the TCRdb table keeps only in-frame clones and is missing some. The sample holds over 65,000 clones, approximately 90% seen once. This specimen consisted of peripheral blood, obtained in the first trimester of pregnancy. This receptor was identified in a female donor in good health, enrolled as a control in a pregnancy study. The chain couples TRBV5-1 to TRBJ1-6, with 7 bases that match TRBD1. Here the CDR3 reads CASSLEGQSNSPLHF. The CDR3 coding sequence is TGCGCCAGCAGCTTGGAGGGACAGAGTAATTCACCCCTCCACTTT.